Below are 7 T cell receptor beta chains sequenced from a single sample in a study of shared clonotypes between healthy human individuals. Clones were sequenced by immunoSEQ multiplex PCR, and TCRdb holds only the in-frame ones, with some missing. The sample records some 2.1 million clones, roughly 93% being singletons. Positive CCR7 selection of CD45RO-negative cells yielded the naive CD8 cells, and terminally differentiated effector memory CD45RA+ cells were excluded. Sequenced input: naive CD8+ T cells from PBMCs. Source of these receptors: a man younger than 35 in good health. Some clones in this sample may be carry-over from other donors' samples.

The rearrangement joins TRBV10-3 to TRBJ1-1; 7 bases are shared with TRBD1. Unmatched junction bases numbered 3, after V lost 1 base and J lost 1 base. This CDR3 has 15 residues. In germline, CDR1 is ENHRY, CDR2 SYGVKD. The CDR3 DNA reads as TGTGCCATCAGTGAGTGGGAGGGGGCGAACACTGAAGCTTTCTTT. This translates into CAISEWEGANTEAFF.

This clone was detected once. The genes are TRBV11-2 and TRBJ2-5; D possibly matches TRBD1 or TRBD2 (6 bases each). Trimming shortened V by 8 bases and J by 4 bases, and 20 bases separated the two germline ends. The CDR3 has 15 residues. The germline gives CDR1 SGHAT, CDR2 FQNNGV. CDR3 in amino acids: CASRGRSGVGETQYF. CDR3 nucleotide sequence: TGTGCCAGCCGGGGGAGGTCAGGGGTGGGAGAGACCCAGTACTTC.

As concerns this clone: Within the sample, other DNA sequences also encode this same CDR3. V gene TRBV9 combines with J gene TRBJ1-1; no definite D call. Trimming took 4 bases from V and 2 from J, leaving 6 bases between them. This CDR3 comprises 12 residues. Germline loops: CDR1 SGDLS, CDR2 YYNGEE. The CDR3 loop reads CASSPQNTEAFF. DNA of the CDR3: TGTGCCAGCAGCCCTCAAAACACTGAAGCTTTCTTT.

This clone has only one observation. The chain is built from TRBV11-3 and TRBJ2-3; 7 bases fit TRBD2. The CDR3 has 16 amino acids. J gave up 5 bases and V 5 bases, and 13 bases lay outside the gene matches. Germline CDR1 is SGHNT and CDR2 is YENEEA. The CDR3 sequence is CASSQSLAGAIDTQYF. The CDR3 nucleotides read TGTGCCAGCAGCCAATCGCTGGCGGGAGCGATAGATACGCAGTATTTT.

The CDR3 nucleotides read TGTGCCAGCAGCTACGAGTGGGCTGGGGCCAACGTCCTGACTTTC. Amino acids: CASSYEWAGANVLTF. The chain joins TRBV7-9 to TRBJ2-6, with D unresolved. V was cut by 4 bases and J by 2 bases, with 9 bases left in between. CDR3 length: 15 residues. Germline CDR1 reads SEHNR; CDR2 reads FQNEAQ (reference sequence).

The chain joins TRBV6-5 to TRBJ2-5; 7 bases match TRBD2. The junction had 8 bases not matched to a gene; V was cut back by 5 bases and J by 2 bases. CDR1 is MNHEY, CDR2 SVGAGI, per germline. The CDR3 runs 15 residues. The CDR3 DNA reads as TGTGCCAGCAGTCCTGAGCCTAGCGGACAAGAGACCCAGTACTTC. It codes for CASSPEPSGQETQYF.

J is TRBJ2-3 and V is TRBV4-1; 7 nucleotides agree with TRBD2. V lost 0 bases, J lost 0 bases, and 6 bases stayed unmatched. Germline V gene sequence: CDR1 MGHRA, CDR2 YSYEKL. This CDR3 spans 17 amino acids. The CDR3 DNA follows: TGCGCCAGCAGCCAAGAAGTCACTAGCGATAGCACAGATACGCAGTATTTT. Protein: CASSQEVTSDSTDTQYF.